The T cell receptor beta chain under discussion was sequenced for a study of T cell responses to AZD1222 COVID-19 vaccine. About the research overall: The analysis combined second doses at about 4 or about 12 weeks. Findings and limits, study-wide: The number of AZD1222 recipients seropositive at baseline was only 6 or 7. After the peak T cell response, and only then, were repertoires sampled.

Profiled with immunoSEQ multiplex PCR; TCRdb holds only in-frame clones, not every one. The profile shows 95,000 to 110,000 clones, roughly 91% of them singletons. As for this clone: Its antigen is unidentified.

CDR3 length equals 13 residues. Per germline, CDR1 MNHEY and CDR2 SVGAGI. The V end lost 7 bases, the J end lost 11 bases, and 20 bases lay between the germline ends. The sequence came from an adult in good health. The genes are TRBV6-5 and TRBJ1-1, with D possibly matching TRBD1 (6 bases). The material was peripheral blood, obtained on day 0 of AZD1222 vaccination. CDR3 in DNA: TGTGCCAGCACCAAAACAGGGTTGGGGGAGGCTTTCTTT. Translated: CASTKTGLGEAFF.